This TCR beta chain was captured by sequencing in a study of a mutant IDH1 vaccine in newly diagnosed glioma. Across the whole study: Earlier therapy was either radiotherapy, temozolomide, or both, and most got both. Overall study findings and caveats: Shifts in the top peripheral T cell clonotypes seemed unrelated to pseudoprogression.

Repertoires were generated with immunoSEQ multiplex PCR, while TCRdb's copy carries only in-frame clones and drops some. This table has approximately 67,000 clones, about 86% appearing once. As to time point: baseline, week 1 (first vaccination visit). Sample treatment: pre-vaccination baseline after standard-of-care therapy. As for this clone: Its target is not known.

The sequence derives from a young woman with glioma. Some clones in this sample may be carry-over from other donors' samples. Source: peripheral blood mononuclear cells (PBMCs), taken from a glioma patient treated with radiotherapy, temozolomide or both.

This chain's CDR3 is CASSKAGSNQPQHF. The CDR3 DNA is TGTGCCAGCTCGAAGGCCGGGAGCAATCAGCCCCAGCATTTT. The chain uses TRBV2 and TRBJ1-5, with D hard to call. This CDR3 is 14 amino acids long. V lost 8 bases and J 1 base, leaving 12 bases between the germline ends. Germline-derived CDR1 and CDR2 are SNHLY and FYNNEI.